These 15 T cell receptor beta chains originate from one sample sequenced in a study of blood T cell repertoires in COVID-19 (TCRdb year 2020). The method behind the library was the immunoSEQ multiplex PCR assay. TCRdb's version of the immuneACCESS table is confined to in-frame rearrangements and falls short of the full clone set. An unresolved V gene accounts for under half of the shortfall where checked; the remainder is of unknown origin. This sample gives tens of thousands of clones in total; roughly 83% of them show up just once. Of the sample, around 23% is held by the ten largest clones. Sequencing input: peripheral blood. These receptors came from a woman of 80 years or more with acute or convalescent COVID-19.

The chain combines TRBV4-1 with TRBJ1-1; no clear D. This CDR3 contains 15 residues. Trimming removed 0 bases from V and 4 bases from J, with 12 bases in between. The germline V gene encodes CDR1 MGHRA and CDR2 YSYEKL. The CDR3 reads CASSQDSSLATEAFF. The DNA for the CDR3 is TGCGCCAGCAGCCAAGATTCCAGCCTAGCCACTGAAGCTTTCTTT.

This chain joins TRBV3-1 (or the pseudogene TRBV3-2) and TRBJ2-1, with D possibly TRBD2 on 7 matching bases. Trimming removed 4 bases from V and 6 bases from J, with 13 bases in between. The germline V gene encodes CDR1 LGHDT and CDR2 YNNKEL (reference sequence). The CDR3 covers 14 residues. CDR3 region: CASSLRGAVNEQFF. In DNA, the CDR3 is TGTGCCAGCAGCCTTCGGGGGGCGGTCAATGAGCAGTTCTTC.

The V gene is TRBV10-3, the J gene TRBJ2-2, with D perhaps matching TRBD1 (6 bases). Trimming left V 4 bases short and J 1 base short, with 13 bases between. From germline, CDR1 is ENHRY and CDR2 SYGVKD. This CDR3 comprises 16 residues. For the CDR3, the DNA is TGTGCCATCAGTGGCCCTACAGGGCTGAACACCGGGGAGCTGTTTTTT. Protein product: CAISGPTGLNTGELFF.

This chain connects TRBV19 to TRBJ2-5, with TRBD1 as a possible D gene (5 bases). With 7 bases removed from V and 0 bases from J, the gap between germline ends came to 12 bases. CDR3 length: 14 amino acids. CDR1 and CDR2 (germline): LNHDA, SQIVND (reference sequence). The CDR3 loop is CASTATENQETQYF. CDR3 nucleotide sequence: TGTGCCAGTACCGCGACAGAAAACCAAGAGACCCAGTACTTC. Full variable domain (remainder filled in from reference TRBV19 and TRBJ2-5): DGGITQSPKYLFRKEGQNVTLSCEQNLNHDAMYWYRQDPGQGLRLIYYSQIVNDFQKGDIAEGYSVSREKKESFPLTVTSAQKNPTAFYLCASTATENQETQYFGPGTRLLVL.

This clone came up a few times. The chain has TRBV7-3 and TRBJ2-3, with 12 bases that match TRBD2. This CDR3 is 17 amino acids long. Germline loops: CDR1 SGHTA, CDR2 FQGTGA. V lost 2 bases and J lost 8; bases outside the gene matches: 11. The CDR3 coding sequence is TGTGCCAGCAGCTTAGAGGCTAGCGGGAGGGCCAGGGCTACGCAGTATTTT. Its translation: CASSLEASGRARATQYF.

V gene TRBV7-6 combines with J gene TRBJ2-3, with no clear D. The germline gives CDR1 SGHVS, CDR2 FNYEAQ. V gave up 3 bases and J gave up 0 bases, with 4 bases separating them. The CDR3 sequence is 13 residues long. CDR3 protein: CASSLASTDTQYF. In nucleotides, the CDR3 is TGTGCCAGCAGCTTGGCAAGCACAGATACGCAGTATTTT. The variable domain in full, completed from reference TRBV7-6 and TRBJ2-3, reads GAGVSQSPRYKVTKRGQDVALRCDPISGHVSLYWYRQALGQGPEFLTYFNYEAQQDKSGLPNDRFSAERPEGSISTLTIQRTEQRDSAMYRCASSLASTDTQYFGPGTRLTVL.

CDR3 DNA sequence: TGCAGCGTCCTGACTAGCACCGACTCCTACGAGCAGTACTTC. It translates to CSVLTSTDSYEQYF. The chain recombines TRBV29-1 with TRBJ2-7; 7 bases match TRBD2. Germline loops: CDR1 SQVTM, CDR2 ANQGSEA. Trimming removed 6 bases from V and 0 bases from J; junction bases left unmatched: 8. This CDR3 contains 14 residues.

The chain recombines TRBV5-4 with TRBJ2-3; 9 bases align to TRBD1. The CDR3 totals 14 residues. Per the germline V gene, CDR1 is SGHNT and CDR2 is YYREEE (reference sequence). Trimming took 4 bases from V and 1 from J; bases not matched to a gene: 1. DNA of the CDR3: TGTGCCAGCAGCCGGACAGGGGGCACAGATACGCAGTATTTT. Encoded protein: CASSRTGGTDTQYF.

The chain joins TRBV7-3 to TRBJ2-1, with unresolved D. The CDR3 loop spans 15 amino acids. Germline CDR1 SGHTA, CDR2 FQGTGA. V was shortened by 5 bases and J by 7 bases, with 18 bases between the two germline ends. The CDR3 protein is CASSPNLAAPNEQFF. CDR3 nucleotides: TGTGCCAGCAGCCCAAATTTGGCGGCCCCAAATGAGCAGTTCTTC.

The chain links TRBV5-1 to TRBJ2-7, with 9 nucleotides matching TRBD1. This CDR3 has 17 residues. Germline assignment: CDR1 SGHRS and CDR2 YFSETQ. V trimming: 2 bases; J trimming: 5 bases; junction bases outside the gene matches: 14. CDR3 residues: CASSFGTGRLSGHEQYF. In DNA form, the CDR3 reads TGCGCCAGCAGCTTCGGGACAGGGAGATTGTCAGGTCACGAGCAGTACTTC.

This chain uses TRBV5-6 with TRBJ1-3, with D tentatively TRBD1 (5 bases). The CDR3 is 15 residues long. Per the germline V gene, CDR1 is SGHDT and CDR2 is YYEEEE. Trimming took off 3 bases at V and 0 bases at J, with 10 bases between the two ends. The CDR3 DNA sequence: TGTGCCAGCAGCTCGGGACTCTTCTCTGGAAACACCATATATTTT. The encoded protein is CASSSGLFSGNTIYF. The full variable domain, rest sourced from reference TRBV5-6 and TRBJ1-3, is DAGVTQSPTHLIKTRGQQVTLRCSPKSGHDTVSWYQQALGQGPQFIFQYYEEEERQRGNFPDRFSGHQFPNYSSELNVNALLLGDSALYLCASSSGLFSGNTIYFGEGSWLTVV.

The chain couples TRBV11-2 to TRBJ1-1, with 10 bases that match TRBD1. This CDR3 is 15 amino acids long. Germline lookup yields CDR1 SGHAT and CDR2 FQNNGV. With V trimmed by 1 base and J by 7 bases, 6 bases remained unmatched. The CDR3 DNA is TGTGCCAGCAGCTTAGGACAGGGGGCAATAGATGAAGCTTTCTTT. This encodes CASSLGQGAIDEAFF.

V usage is TRBV11-3 and J usage is TRBJ2-7; 7 positions agree with TRBD2. This CDR3 has 14 residues. The germline CDR1 and CDR2 sequences are SGHNT and YENEEA. V lost 5 bases and J lost 3; bases outside the gene matches: 7. The CDR3 DNA reads TGTGCCAGCAGCATAGCGGCGGGGGACTACGAGCAGTACGTC. Amino acids: CASSIAAGDYEQYV.

This clone was observed once. The V call is TRBV5-1, the J call TRBJ2-5, with no clear D. The CDR3 extends over 15 amino acids. Germline-derived CDR1 and CDR2 are SGHRS and YFSETQ. Trimming shortened V by 4 bases and J by 1 base, and 14 bases separated the two germline ends. CDR3: CASSLDGSAQETQYF. The CDR3 DNA follows: TGCGCCAGCAGCCTCGACGGGTCAGCCCAAGAGACCCAGTACTTC.

V gene TRBV4-1 combines with J gene TRBJ1-3, with D possibly matching TRBD1 (6 bases). Germline-derived CDR1 and CDR2 are MGHRA and YSYEKL. The germline V and J ends were trimmed by 5 bases and 0 bases, with 11 bases remaining between them. The CDR3 runs to 15 residues. The CDR3 region is CASSVGTYSGNTIYF. The CDR3 DNA sequence: TGCGCCAGCAGCGTCGGGACATACTCTGGAAACACCATATATTTT.